This is a list of T cell receptor beta chains from one sample in a study of T cell repertoires in cytomegalovirus infection. One entry per CDR3 protein, called by TCRdb with MiXCR from the reads. The data show nearly 550,000 distinct CDR3 sequences, about 15% seen once. The specimen was CD8+ T cells from PBMCs. Receptors were obtained from a human donor in good health (CMV status not recorded). Some clones in this sample may be carry-over from other donors' samples. Each CDR3 is given with its conserved first and last residue. The D gene is left open where the match is weak. Clone size is shown for a subset of rows, as once, few, many or a class of expanded clone.

TRBV28,many,-,TRBJ2-7,TGTGCCAGCAGTTTCGGGCCCTCTCGGCTCGAGCAGTACTTC,CASSFGPSRLEQYF
TRBV27,many,TRBD1,TRBJ1-1,TGTGCCAGCAGTTCCTCGACAGGGCAGAACACTGAAGCTTTCTTT,CASSSSTGQNTEAFF
TRBV14,-,-,TRBJ1-2,TGTGCCAGCTCTCGTACCGGGGCCCTACGCCCTGGCTACACCTTC,CASSRTGALRPGYTF
TRBV24-1,few,-,TRBJ2-5,TGTGCCACCAGTGATGGTCGGGACTGGGATCAAGAGACCCAGTACTTC,CATSDGRDWDQETQYF
TRBV10-2,-,-,TRBJ1-3,TGCGCCAGCAGCCCTCGAACGGAGGGGGTTGGAAACACCATATATTTT,CASSPRTEGVGNTIYF
TRBV10-2,few,-,TRBJ1-1,TGCGCCAGCACACCTACGGTAGGCACGCCTGAAGCTTTCTTT,CASTPTVGTPEAFF
TRBV12-3/TRBV12-4,many,-,TRBJ1-1,TGTGCCAGCAGTCCTTGGACGGCCTCCATGAACACTGAAGCTTTCTTT,CASSPWTASMNTEAFF
TRBV27,few,-,TRBJ2-7,TGTGCCAGCAGCCTAGGGACATTTGGATTCTACGAGCAGTACTTC,CASSLGTFGFYEQYF
TRBV6-6,-,-,TRBJ2-7,TGTGCCAGCAGTCAGAAGTCAGGGTACCTCTACGAGCAGTACTTC,CASSQKSGYLYEQYF
TRBV11-2,many,-,TRBJ1-5,TGTGCCAGCAGCATCGGGCCAGGAAATCAGCCCCAGCATTTT,CASSIGPGNQPQHF
TRBV19,few,-,TRBJ2-6,TGTGCGGGGGGCAGTGGGGCCAACGTCCTGACTTTC,CAGGSGANVLTF
TRBV10-3,-,TRBD1,TRBJ2-7,TGTGCCATCAGTGAGTTCCGGGACAGGAGCTCCTACGAGCAGTACTTC,CAISEFRDRSSYEQYF
TRBV19,few,TRBD2,TRBJ2-1,TGTGCCAGTAGTATAGAAACCCCTCTAGCGGGGAAATACAATGAGCAGTTCTTC,CASSIETPLAGKYNEQFF
TRBV28,-,TRBD1,TRBJ1-6,TGTGCCAGCAGTTTGGCCGTCTATACAGGGGAGCCTAGGCCCCTCCACTTT,CASSLAVYTGEPRPLHF
TRBV20-1,few,-,TRBJ1-1,TGCAGTGCTAGAGAATGGGGCACTGAAGCTTTCTTT,CSAREWGTEAFF
TRBV29-1,many,-,TRBJ1-1,TGCAGCGTTCAATTGAACACTGAAGCTTTCTTT,CSVQLNTEAFF
TRBV12-5,many,TRBD1,TRBJ1-5,TGTGCTAGTGGTGGGGGGACAGGACAATCGGGGCCTCAAGATCCCCAGCATTTT,CASGGGTGQSGPQDPQHF
TRBV14,many,TRBD1,TRBJ1-2,TGTGCCAGCAGCCAAGCCGGGACAGGGGCTAATGGCTACACCTTC,CASSQAGTGANGYTF
TRBV20-1,-,TRBD1,TRBJ1-2,TGCAGTGCAACCGGGACAGCAGTTTTCTATGGCTACACCTTC,CSATGTAVFYGYTF
TRBV10-2,-,-,TRBJ1-5,TGCGCCAGCAGTGAGTCGAGTCAGCCCCAGCATTTT,CASSESSQPQHF
TRBV27,-,-,TRBJ1-4,TGTGCCAGCAGTTTCGGCCCCGATGAAAAACTGTTTTTT,CASSFGPDEKLFF
TRBV2,-,-,TRBJ1-3,TGTGCCACCGTCCCCCGTGGAAACGCCATATATTTT,CATVPRGNAIYF
TRBV9,-,-,TRBJ1-4,TGTGCCAGCAGCGTAGGTAGCTCAACTAATGAAAAACTGTTTTTT,CASSVGSSTNEKLFF
TRBV27,few,-,TRBJ1-1,TGTGCCAGCAGTACTTGGGGTGCTGAAGCTTTCTTT,CASSTWGAEAFF
TRBV11-3,-,-,TRBJ2-7,TGTGCCAGCAGCTTAGATTTTTACGCGGAGCAGTACTTC,CASSLDFYAEQYF
TRBV12-5,many,TRBD1,TRBJ1-5,TGTGCTAGTGCCCTCGTCAGGGGGGGCAATCAGCCCCAGCATTTT,CASALVRGGNQPQHF
TRBV7-9,many,-,TRBJ2-7,TGTGCCAGCAGCCGACAGGACATCTACGAGCAGTACTTC,CASSRQDIYEQYF
TRBV12-3/TRBV12-4,many,-,TRBJ1-6,TGTGCCAGCAGCCGAGGGACTGTGTCACCCCTCCACTTT,CASSRGTVSPLHF
TRBV13,-,-,TRBJ2-1,TGTGCCAGCAGCTTAGCCACAGGGTGGCAAAACAATGAGCAGTTCTTC,CASSLATGWQNNEQFF
TRBV2,-,-,TRBJ1-4,TGTGCCAGCCAAGCACAGGGCGAAAAACTGTTTTTT,CASQAQGEKLFF
TRBV20-1,few,-,TRBJ2-2,TGCAGTGCTTCCATGGATAGATTCGGGGGGCCGGGGACCGGGGAGCTGTTTTTT,CSASMDRFGGPGTGELFF
TRBV28,few,TRBD1,TRBJ1-2,TGTGCCAGCAGCCTTGGGGCAGGGGGCTATGGCTACACCTTC,CASSLGAGGYGYTF
TRBV7-6,many,-,TRBJ2-7,TGTGCCAGCAGCTTAGAAGGCACCACCGTACAGTACTTC,CASSLEGTTVQYF
TRBV27,many,TRBD1,TRBJ2-7,TGTGCCAGCAGCACCGGGACAGGACGTTACGAGCAGTACTTC,CASSTGTGRYEQYF
TRBV11-2,many,-,TRBJ2-7,TGTGCCAGCAGCCCCTACCTCGGGGGCGCGGAGTCCGAGCAGTACTTC,CASSPYLGGAESEQYF
TRBV27,-,-,TRBJ1-1,TGTGCCAGCAGTGGACTGAGCGGCCGGCGGGCTGAAGCTTTCTTT,CASSGLSGRRAEAFF
TRBV25-1,-,-,TRBJ1-2,TGTGCCAGCAGTAGAGACGGCTACACCTTC,CASSRDGYTF
TRBV7-9,many,TRBD2,TRBJ2-1,TGTGCCAGCAGCTCTAGCGGGGGGGCCTCCTACAATGAGCAGTTCTTC,CASSSSGGASYNEQFF
TRBV11-2,many,TRBD1,TRBJ1-1,TGTGCCAGCAGCTCATGGGACAGGGCGAACACTGAAGCTTTCTTT,CASSSWDRANTEAFF
TRBV7-2,many,-,TRBJ2-1,TGTGCCAGCAGCTTTCCCCGGGGTGGACCAACCTACAATGAGCAGTTCTTC,CASSFPRGGPTYNEQFF
TRBV30,-,-,TRBJ2-2,TGTGCCTGGAGTGTAGGAGATGGGGAGCTGTTTTTT,CAWSVGDGELFF
TRBV20-1,few,-,TRBJ2-5,TGCAGTGCGATAGCCGGGACTTCTCAAGAGACCCAGTACTTC,CSAIAGTSQETQYF
TRBV25-1,many,TRBD2,TRBJ2-7,TGTGCCAGCAGTAGGCTGGCGGGAGGGCGGGGCGAGCAGTACTTC,CASSRLAGGRGEQYF
TRBV7-3,many,TRBD1,TRBJ1-2,TGTGCCAGCAGCCAGACAGGGGCCCTTAACTATGGCTACACCTTC,CASSQTGALNYGYTF
TRBV7-9,many,-,TRBJ2-7,TGTGCCAGCAGCTCAGTAAGCTACGAGCAGTACTTC,CASSSVSYEQYF
TRBV11-1,many,TRBD2,TRBJ2-1,TGTGCCAGCAGCCTTTCGACTAGCGGGAGGAATGAGCAGTTCTTC,CASSLSTSGRNEQFF
TRBV12-3/TRBV12-4,many,-,TRBJ1-5,TGTGCCAGCAATTTGGGTAGCAATCAGCCCCAGCATTTT,CASNLGSNQPQHF
TRBV10-3,few,TRBD2,TRBJ2-1,TGTGCCATCAGTGGTCCGGAATGGGATAGCGGGAGGGATGAGCAGTTCTTC,CAISGPEWDSGRDEQFF
TRBV11-2,many,-,TRBJ1-1,TGTGCCAGCAGCTTAGAACAGGGTGAAGCTTTCTTT,CASSLEQGEAFF
TRBV2,many,TRBD2,TRBJ2-3,TGTGCCAGCAGGGAGACTAGCGGGAGGACAGATACGCAGTATTTT,CASRETSGRTDTQYF
TRBV7-8,many,TRBD1,TRBJ1-2,TGTGCCAGCAGCCCTTCGGACAGGATAGATTATGGCTACACCTTC,CASSPSDRIDYGYTF
TRBV5-1,-,-,TRBJ1-1,TGCGCCAGCAGCTTGGGACAGAACGTTGAAGCTTTCTTT,CASSLGQNVEAFF